The 21 T cell receptor beta chains below all came from one sample that was sequenced in a study of a mutant IDH1 vaccine in newly diagnosed glioma (TCRdb year 2021). Interpreted using the paper, the time point label stands for: week 47, end of study. A 20-mer mutant IDH1 peptide at 300 micrograms in Montanide made up each vaccine dose, which was injected subcutaneously together with topical imiquimod. For these TCRs, the target antigens are not known. The library was built by means of the immunoSEQ multiplex PCR assay. TCRdb's version of the immuneACCESS table is confined to in-frame rearrangements and falls short of the full clone set. An unresolved V gene accounts for under half of the shortfall where checked; the remainder is of unknown origin. The sample data list 30,000 to 45,000 clones, and around 75% of these were observed just once. 7.5% to 10% of the sample is in the top ten clones. The sample here was PBMCs, taken from a glioma patient whose treatment included an IDH1 peptide vaccine. All receptors derive from a middle-aged man with glioma.

The rearrangement uses TRBV30 and TRBJ1-6; a possible D gene is TRBD1 (6 bases). Per the germline V gene, CDR1 is GTSNPN and CDR2 is SVGIG (reference sequence). CDR3 length equals 16 residues. V dropped 2 bases and J dropped 6 bases, with 17 bases sitting between them. CDR3 residues: CAWSIRHGGVNSPLHF. In DNA form, the CDR3 reads TGTGCCTGGAGTATCCGACACGGGGGCGTTAATTCACCCCTCCACTTT.

The V call is TRBV13, the J call TRBJ2-7; no definite D call. The CDR3 extends over 14 amino acids. The ends were cut back, 0 bases at V and 4 bases at J, with 10 bases in the middle. Germline V lookup: CDR1 PRHDT, CDR2 FYEKMQ (reference sequence). CDR3 region: CASSLGPITYEQYF. In DNA form, the CDR3 reads TGTGCCAGCAGCTTAGGCCCCATTACTTACGAGCAGTACTTC. The full variable domain, rest sourced from reference TRBV13 and TRBJ2-7, is AAGVIQSPRHLIKEKRETATLKCYPIPRHDTVYWYQQGPGQDPQFLISFYEKMQSDKGSIPDRFSAQQFSDYHSELNMSSLELGDSALYFCASSLGPITYEQYFGPGTRLTVT.

Relative to its sample, this clone is medium-sized (0.01 to 0.1%). This chain connects TRBV13 to TRBJ1-1; a possible D gene is TRBD1 (6 bases). The CDR3 covers 13 residues. Trimming left V 6 bases short and J 4 bases short, with 12 bases between. The germline V gene encodes CDR1 PRHDT and CDR2 FYEKMQ (reference sequence). The chain's CDR3 is CASRPEGGTEAFF. The CDR3, as DNA: TGTGCCAGCAGACCGGAAGGGGGCACTGAAGCTTTCTTT.

CDR3 in amino acids: CASTLDRGYSNQPQHF. The CDR3, as DNA: TGTGCCAGCACCTTAGACAGGGGGTATAGCAATCAGCCCCAGCATTTT. This chain uses TRBV6-4 with TRBJ1-5; the match to TRBD1 covers 9 bases. From germline, CDR1 is MRHNA and CDR2 SNTAGT. Germline trimming cut 7 bases from V and 0 bases from J; bases unmatched to any gene: 7. The CDR3 is 16 residues long.

The chain couples TRBV9 to TRBJ1-2; D is uncertain. Germline loops: CDR1 SGDLS, CDR2 YYNGEE. This CDR3 contains 14 residues. Trimming took off 3 bases at V and 3 bases at J, with 12 bases between the two ends. CDR3 coding DNA: TGTGCCAGCAGCGGCCTAGTTATGGACTATGGCTACACCTTC. Protein: CASSGLVMDYGYTF.

CDR3 in DNA: TGTGCCAGCACCACAGGGGGAGGCCAAGAGACCCAGTACTTC. Its protein product is CASTTGGGQETQYF. The rearrangement joins TRBV7-9 to TRBJ2-5, with 8 bases that match TRBD1. Germline V gene sequence: CDR1 SEHNR, CDR2 FQNEAQ (reference sequence). J gave up 1 base and V 7 bases, and 5 bases lay outside the gene matches. The CDR3 runs to 14 residues.

The CDR3 nucleotides read TGTGCCAGCAGCTTAGGACAGGCAATCTACGAGCAGTACTTC. It is translated as CASSLGQAIYEQYF. V gene TRBV7-2 combines with J gene TRBJ2-7, with TRBD1 as a possible D gene (6 bases). V was cut by 1 base and J by 3 bases, with 10 bases left in between. The CDR3 runs to 14 residues. CDR1 SGHTA and CDR2 FQGNSA come from the germline V gene.

This clone occurred once. V gene TRBV18 combines with J gene TRBJ2-1; D perhaps matches TRBD2 (5 bases). This CDR3 spans 12 amino acids. Trimming took 5 bases from V and 10 from J, leaving 12 bases between them. Per the germline V gene, CDR1 is KGHSH and CDR2 is LQKENI. The DNA of the CDR3 is TGTGCCAGCTCAACCGGACTCGGGGAGCAGTTCTTC. The encoded protein is CASSTGLGEQFF.

This clone was recorded a few times. The J gene is TRBJ1-5, the V gene TRBV2, with D perhaps matching TRBD1 (6 bases). The CDR3 runs 14 residues. V was cut by 5 bases and J by 3 bases, with 11 bases left in between. Germline CDR1 SNHLY, CDR2 FYNNEI. The CDR3 loop is CASSPGQNNQPQHF. In nucleotides, the CDR3 is TGTGCCAGCAGTCCAGGACAGAACAATCAGCCCCAGCATTTT.

The chain combines TRBV2 with TRBJ2-4; 7 nucleotides line up with TRBD1. V shed 6 bases, J shed 1 base, and the junction held 3 bases outside the gene matches. This CDR3 comprises 14 residues. Germline CDR1 is SNHLY and CDR2 is FYNNEI. Written as DNA, the CDR3 is TGTGCCAGCAGACAGGGGTCGGCCAAAAACATTCAGTACTTC. This codes for CASRQGSAKNIQYF.

The V gene is TRBV14, the J gene TRBJ2-3; D not resolved. CDR1 and CDR2 from the germline V gene are SGHDN and FVKESK. With 4 bases removed from V and 4 bases from J, the gap between germline ends came to 12 bases. This CDR3 comprises 14 residues. The CDR3 spells CASSPRSKADTQYF. DNA of the CDR3: TGTGCCAGCAGCCCACGGTCCAAGGCAGATACGCAGTATTTT.

CDR3 in amino acids: CASSLVQASYNEQFF. CDR3 sequence (DNA): TGTGCCAGCAGCTTGGTACAGGCCTCCTACAATGAGCAGTTCTTC. The genes are TRBV5-5 and TRBJ2-1; D perhaps matches TRBD1 (5 bases). Deletions cut 0 bases from V and 0 bases from J, with 7 bases between. The CDR3 runs to 15 residues. The germline V gene encodes CDR1 SGHKS and CDR2 YYEKEE (reference sequence).

This clone was counted a few times. This sample includes further DNA sequences coding for the same CDR3. The chain recombines TRBV4-1 with TRBJ2-3; D unclear. Per germline, CDR1 MGHRA and CDR2 YSYEKL. The CDR3 consists of 14 residues. Trimming removed 5 bases from V and 0 bases from J, with 9 bases in between. The CDR3 protein is CASSGTASTDTQYF. The CDR3 nucleotides read TGCGCCAGCAGCGGAACGGCTAGCACAGATACGCAGTATTTT.

A single count supports this clone. The chain joins TRBV14 to TRBJ2-7; possibly TRBD1 for D (7 bases). From germline, CDR1 is SGHDN and CDR2 FVKESK. CDR3 size: 15 residues. The V end lost 1 base, the J end lost 2 bases, and 12 bases lay between the germline ends. CDR3 sequence reads: CASSQGWRGPYEQYF. The CDR3 nucleotides are TGTGCCAGCAGCCAAGGATGGAGGGGGCCCTACGAGCAGTACTTC.

This clone was picked up a small number of times. The CDR3 coding sequence is TGTGCTAGTGGGTCGACAGGGAACACTGAAGCTTTCTTT. Translating gives CASGSTGNTEAFF. The rearrangement links TRBV12-5 to TRBJ1-1; perhaps TRBD1 as D (6 bases). Germline V CDR1 and CDR2: LGHNT, FRNRAP. This CDR3 has 13 residues. Trimming stripped 6 bases from V and 1 base from J, with 9 bases between.

The chain combines TRBV5-6 with TRBJ2-7; 13 bases line up with TRBD2. J lost 3 bases, V lost 1 base, and 4 bases had no gene match. The CDR3 spans 16 residues. CDR1 SGHDT and CDR2 YYEEEE come from the germline V gene. The DNA for the CDR3 is TGTGCCAGCAGCTTGTGGACTAGCGGGAGCCTCTACGAGCAGTACGTC. This translates into CASSLWTSGSLYEQYV.

The J gene is TRBJ1-1, the V gene TRBV27, with D uncertain. This CDR3 has 15 residues. V lost 0 bases to trimming and J lost 5 bases, with 13 bases between them. Germline values: CDR1 MNHEY, CDR2 SMNVEV (reference sequence). CDR3 bases: TGTGCCAGCAGTTTATCGGCCGGGTCGGTGACTGAAGCTTTCTTT. This sequence encodes CASSLSAGSVTEAFF.

This clone was counted between two and nine times. The gene calls are TRBV11-2 and TRBJ2-7; D unclear. V lost 0 bases and J 7 bases, leaving 13 bases between the germline ends. Looked up from germline, CDR1 is SGHAT and CDR2 is FQNNGV. This CDR3 is 14 amino acids long. CDR3 amino acids: CASSLEFLGAEQYF. The CDR3 nucleotides are TGTGCCAGCAGCTTAGAGTTTTTAGGCGCGGAGCAGTACTTC.

The genes are TRBV4-2 and TRBJ2-5, with a weak D call TRBD2 (5 bases). The germline CDR1 and CDR2 sequences are LGHNA and YNFKEQ. Trimming left V 0 bases short and J 6 bases short, with 11 bases between. This CDR3 has 14 amino acids. CDR3 sequence: CASSQDEQRQTQYF. CDR3 DNA: TGTGCCAGCAGCCAAGATGAGCAGCGGCAGACCCAGTACTTC.

CDR3 bases: TGTGCCAGCAGTGTCCGGCCCACTGAAGCTTTCTTT. This codes for CASSVRPTEAFF. The rearrangement joins TRBV2 to TRBJ1-1; no definite D call. The CDR3 covers 12 residues. V gave up 4 bases and J gave up 4 bases, with 7 bases separating them. Germline CDR1 reads SNHLY; CDR2 reads FYNNEI.

This chain links TRBV5-4 with TRBJ1-1, with a tentative D call TRBD1 (6 bases). Germline-derived CDR1 and CDR2 are SGHNT and YYREEE (reference sequence). V was shortened by 0 bases and J by 1 base, with 10 bases between the two germline ends. The length of the CDR3 is 15 residues. The CDR3 DNA reads TGTGCCAGCAGCTTGGATCAGGGACAGAACACTGAAGCTTTCTTT. The encoded protein is CASSLDQGQNTEAFF.